These 11 T cell receptor beta chains were all obtained from the same sample, sequenced in a study of immune evolution from preneoplasia to lung adenocarcinoma. Libraries were prepared by immunoSEQ multiplex PCR; TCRdb keeps only in-frame clonotypes and omits some of them. The table lists around 2,200 clones, under 80% of them singletons, with roughly 13% in the top ten. Specimen: FFPE adjacent normal lung tissue. The origin of the receptors is a person in their sixties or seventies with lung adenocarcinoma.

The chain combines TRBV25-1 with TRBJ2-7, with D possibly TRBD2 on 5 matching bases. This CDR3 has 14 amino acids. Trimming removed 2 bases at V and 6 bases at J, with 14 bases between. Germline CDR1 reads MGHDK; CDR2 reads SYGVNS. The CDR3 region is CASSEEGYRGEQYF. The CDR3, as DNA: TGTGCCAGCAGTGAAGAAGGGTACCGGGGCGAGCAGTACTTC.

The V gene is TRBV11-3, the J gene TRBJ2-3; a possible D gene is TRBD2 (5 bases). Trimming took off 5 bases at V and 9 bases at J, with 15 bases between the two ends. The CDR3 totals 13 residues. Germline CDR1 SGHNT, CDR2 YENEEA. The CDR3 is CASSPWSGSTQYF. In DNA, the CDR3 is TGTGCCAGCAGCCCCTGGTCGGGGTCGACGCAGTATTTT.

The chain uses TRBV7-2 and TRBJ2-5; TRBD2 aligns across 13 bases. This CDR3 is 14 amino acids long. The V segment lost 3 bases and the J segment 5 bases; nucleotides outside the gene matches: 0. The germline V gene has CDR1 SGHTA and CDR2 FQGNSA. The CDR3 DNA follows: TGTGCCAGCAGCTTGACTAGCGGGGGGGAGACCCAGTACTTC. Translated: CASSLTSGGETQYF. Full variable domain (outside the CDR3, taken from reference TRBV7-2 and TRBJ2-5): GAGVSQSPSNKVTEKGKDVELRCDPISGHTALYWYRQSLGQGLEFLIYFQGNSAPDKSGLPSDRFSAERTGGSVSTLTIQRTQQEDSAVYLCASSLTSGGETQYFGPGTRLLVL.

The CDR3 bases are TGTGCCAGCAGTTGGACAGGGTCCTACGAGCAGTACTTC. It translates to CASSWTGSYEQYF. The V and J genes are TRBV27 and TRBJ2-7; 8 bases map to TRBD1. V lost 4 bases to trimming and J lost 1 base; unmatched junction nucleotides: 0. The germline V gene encodes CDR1 MNHEY and CDR2 SMNVEV (reference sequence). The CDR3 extends over 13 amino acids.

J is TRBJ1-5 and V is TRBV9; D uncertain. V lost 5 bases to trimming and J lost 2 bases, with 11 bases between them. Germline CDR1 SGDLS, CDR2 YYNGEE. This CDR3 contains 14 residues. The CDR3 sequence: CASREEGGNQPQHF. DNA of the CDR3: TGTGCCAGCAGGGAGGAGGGCGGCAATCAGCCCCAGCATTTT.

This clone was observed a handful of times. CDR3 in amino acids: CSVETGFGEQYF. DNA for the CDR3: TGCAGCGTTGAAACAGGGTTCGGAGAGCAGTACTTC. J is TRBJ2-7 and V is TRBV29-1, with a tentative D call TRBD1 (6 bases). V lost 2 bases to trimming and J lost 7 bases, with 12 bases between them. The CDR3 length is 12 residues. CDR1 is SQVTM and CDR2 is ANQGSEA in the germline V gene.

This sequence joins TRBV7-9 and TRBJ2-3; 13 bases match TRBD2. Germline V gene sequence: CDR1 SEHNR, CDR2 FQNEAQ (reference sequence). CDR3 length: 17 amino acids. V was clipped by 3 bases and J by 2 bases; unmatched bases: 5. The CDR3 loop reads CASSFTGTSGATDTQYF. CDR3 nucleotide sequence: TGTGCCAGCAGCTTTACAGGGACTAGCGGGGCCACAGATACGCAGTATTTT.

The rearrangement uses TRBV27 and TRBJ2-3; 7 positions agree with TRBD1. CDR3 length: 15 amino acids. Germline assignment: CDR1 MNHEY and CDR2 SMNVEV (reference sequence). V was clipped by 6 bases and J by 4 bases; unmatched bases: 10. The DNA of the CDR3 is TGTGCCAGCAGCCAGAGGACAGGTTTCGCAGATACGCAGTATTTT. This gives the protein CASSQRTGFADTQYF.

The sample holds a few counts of this clone. V gene TRBV4-1 combines with J gene TRBJ2-7, with TRBD2 matching over 8 bases. Germline values: CDR1 MGHRA, CDR2 YSYEKL. Trimming cost V 5 bases and J 3 bases; bases outside gene matches: 3. The CDR3 loop spans 13 amino acids. The CDR3 region is CASSSGLGYEQYF. For the CDR3, the DNA is TGCGCCAGCAGCTCGGGACTAGGCTACGAGCAGTACTTC.

The chain is built from TRBV28 and TRBJ1-2; no definite D call. This CDR3 is 11 amino acids long. CDR1 is MDHEN, CDR2 SYDVKM, per germline. The V and J ends lost 3 bases and 8 bases respectively, with 7 bases between them. The DNA of the CDR3 is TGTGCCAGCAGTTTGAGAAGGGGCTACACCTTC. It encodes CASSLRRGYTF.

This chain uses TRBV7-9 with TRBJ1-4; no reliable D call. The germline V gene encodes CDR1 SEHNR and CDR2 FQNEAQ (reference sequence). The CDR3 runs 12 residues. V lost 11 bases and J lost 7, with 14 bases in between. The CDR3 loop reads CAGQEGAEKLFF. The CDR3 DNA sequence: TGTGCCGGTCAGGAAGGAGCTGAAAAACTGTTTTTT.